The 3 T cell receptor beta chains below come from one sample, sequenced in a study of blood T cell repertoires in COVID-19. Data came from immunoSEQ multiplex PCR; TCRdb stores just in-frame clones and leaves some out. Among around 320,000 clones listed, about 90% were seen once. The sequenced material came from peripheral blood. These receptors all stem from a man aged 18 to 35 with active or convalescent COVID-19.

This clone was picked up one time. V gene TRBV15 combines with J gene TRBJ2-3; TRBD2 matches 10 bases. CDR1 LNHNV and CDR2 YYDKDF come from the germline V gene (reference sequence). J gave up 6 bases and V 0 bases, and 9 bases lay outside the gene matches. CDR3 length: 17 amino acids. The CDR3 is CATSRESRLAGDDTQYF. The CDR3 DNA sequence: TGTGCCACCAGCAGAGAGTCCCGGCTAGCGGGAGATGATACGCAGTATTTT.

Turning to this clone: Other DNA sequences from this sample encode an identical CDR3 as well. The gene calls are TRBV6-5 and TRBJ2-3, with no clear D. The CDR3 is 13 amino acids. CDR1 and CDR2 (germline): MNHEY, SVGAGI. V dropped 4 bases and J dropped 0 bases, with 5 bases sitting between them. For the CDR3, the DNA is TGTGCCAGCAGTTCCCCTAGCACAGATACGCAGTATTTT. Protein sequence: CASSSPSTDTQYF.

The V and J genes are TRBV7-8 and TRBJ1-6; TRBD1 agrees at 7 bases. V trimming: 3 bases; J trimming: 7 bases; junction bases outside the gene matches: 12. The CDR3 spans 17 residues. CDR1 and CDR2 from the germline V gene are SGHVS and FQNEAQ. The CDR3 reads CASSFPRTGWVNSPLHF. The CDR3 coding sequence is TGTGCCAGCAGCTTCCCTCGGACAGGCTGGGTCAATTCACCCCTCCACTTT.